These 14 T cell receptor beta chains were all obtained from the same sample, sequenced in a study of cytomegalovirus exposure and HLA in healthy donors. Use of 60 Vbeta and 13 Jbeta primers characterized the PCR. Profiled with immunoSEQ multiplex PCR; TCRdb holds only in-frame clones, not every one. In the table there are more than 150,000 clones, approximately 82% of which are singletons. Sequenced material: PBMCs. Receptor source: a girl under 10 years old in good health and CMV-seropositive.

The chain employs TRBV6-6 and TRBJ1-1; 8 bases agree with TRBD1. The V and J ends lost 2 bases and 6 bases, in that order; junction bases with no gene match: 5. Germline V gene data show CDR1 as MNHNY and CDR2 as SVGAGI (reference sequence). The CDR3 totals 14 residues. Written as DNA, the CDR3 is TGTGCCAGCAGTTACGAGACAGGGGACGCTGAAGCTTTCTTT. Protein sequence: CASSYETGDAEAFF.

About this clone: At one boundary the junction diverges from the germline segment, which might be a read error. This sample also contains other DNA sequences that code for the same CDR3. The rearrangement joins TRBV2 to TRBJ1-2; no clear D. The CDR3 consists of 16 residues. Germline CDR1 is SNHLY and CDR2 is FYNNEI. The CDR3 nucleotides are TGTGCCAGCAGTGAAAGTAGAGGCAGAAGCAACTACGGCTACACCTTC. Amino acid sequence: CASSESRGRSNYGYTF.

This clone was seen a few times. The V call is TRBV27, the J call TRBJ1-1; no definite D call. The germline V gene has CDR1 MNHEY and CDR2 SMNVEV (reference sequence). The CDR3 length is 11 residues. V was trimmed by 8 bases and J by 1 base, leaving 5 bases between them. In DNA, the CDR3 is TGTGCCAGCTGTAAGAACACTGAAGCTTTCTTT. This gives the protein CASCKNTEAFF.

V gene TRBV29-1 combines with J gene TRBJ2-4, with TRBD1 as a possible D gene (7 bases). Looked up from germline, CDR1 is SQVTM and CDR2 is ANQGSEA. The ends were cut back, 7 bases at V and 6 bases at J, with 16 bases in the middle. The CDR3 has 13 amino acids. This CDR3 is CSGGDRVRNIQYF. The DNA for the CDR3 is TGCAGCGGGGGGGACAGAGTGAGAAACATTCAGTACTTC.

The gene calls are TRBV19 and TRBJ1-5; the D gene is possibly TRBD1 (5 bases). Trimming stripped 3 bases from V and 1 base from J, with 10 bases between. Germline assignment: CDR1 LNHDA and CDR2 SQIVND (reference sequence). This CDR3 has 15 amino acids. CDR3 region: CASSIQGPSNQPQHF. In DNA, the CDR3 is TGTGCCAGTAGTATCCAGGGCCCAAGCAATCAGCCCCAGCATTTT.

V gene TRBV19 combines with J gene TRBJ2-7; TRBD1 might be the D (6 bases). The CDR3 is made up of 13 amino acids. Germline V CDR1 and CDR2: LNHDA, SQIVND (reference sequence). Trimming took off 11 bases at V and 2 bases at J, with 16 bases between the two ends. The CDR3 DNA reads as TGTGCCTCCTCAACAGGGATGACCTACGAGCAGTACTTC. Encoded protein: CASSTGMTYEQYF.

This rearrangement joins TRBV30 to TRBJ1-6; D ambiguous. Germline CDR1 reads GTSNPN; CDR2 reads SVGIG (reference sequence). Trimming removed 5 bases at V and 10 bases at J, with 18 bases between. The CDR3 has 14 residues. For the CDR3, the DNA is TGTGCCTGGGTCCCTGGAGGGTTTTCATCACCCCTCCACTTT. Encoded protein: CAWVPGGFSSPLHF.

This chain uses TRBV6-6 with TRBJ2-1; 13 positions match TRBD2. Trimming took 6 bases from V and 7 from J; bases not matched to a gene: 6. Germline-derived CDR1 and CDR2 are MNHNY and SVGAGI (reference sequence). The CDR3 totals 15 residues. The CDR3 here is CASRPTSGRGNEQFF. Written as DNA, the CDR3 is TGTGCCAGCAGACCAACTAGCGGGAGGGGAAATGAGCAGTTCTTC.

This chain links TRBV5-6 with TRBJ2-1, with 8 bases aligning to TRBD2. Trimming at V came to 1 base and at J to 4 bases, leaving 4 bases not matched to a gene. CDR1 is SGHDT and CDR2 is YYEEEE in the germline V gene. This CDR3 is built from 15 residues. The CDR3 coding sequence is TGTGCCAGCAGCTTGCGGGGGGGATTTTACAATGAGCAGTTCTTC. It encodes CASSLRGGFYNEQFF.

V gene TRBV14 combines with J gene TRBJ2-1; D possibly corresponds to TRBD1 (5 bases). Germline loops: CDR1 SGHDN, CDR2 FVKESK. This CDR3 spans 16 amino acids. V was pared by 1 base and J by 1 base, with 11 bases between. The CDR3, as DNA: TGTGCCAGCAGCCAAGGGCGGCAGGGATCCTACAATGAGCAGTTCTTC. Protein product: CASSQGRQGSYNEQFF.

This chain's CDR3 is CASSHPLAGVDYNEQFF. CDR3 DNA sequence: TGTGCCAGCAGCCATCCACTAGCGGGAGTGGACTACAATGAGCAGTTCTTC. The chain couples TRBV7-9 to TRBJ2-1; 11 bases are shared with TRBD2. CDR3 length: 17 residues. Germline-derived CDR1 and CDR2 are SEHNR and FQNEAQ (reference sequence). V lost 5 bases and J lost 3; bases outside the gene matches: 9.

The V gene is TRBV9, the J gene TRBJ1-2; D possibly corresponds to TRBD1 (6 bases). The CDR3 length is 14 residues. The V end was cut by 4 bases, the J end by 2 bases, with 12 bases between. Germline V CDR1 and CDR2: SGDLS, YYNGEE. The CDR3 spells CASSPGTTNYGYTF. CDR3 nucleotides: TGTGCCAGCAGCCCGGGGACAACCAACTATGGCTACACCTTC.

V is TRBV15 and J is TRBJ2-1, with 11 nucleotides matching TRBD2. Germline-derived CDR1 and CDR2 are LNHNV and YYDKDF (reference sequence). This CDR3 spans 16 amino acids. The V segment lost 3 bases and the J segment 6 bases; nucleotides outside the gene matches: 7. In DNA, the CDR3 is TGTGCCACCAGCAGCCCGACTAGCGGGATACGCAATGAGCAGTTCTTC. Translating it yields CATSSPTSGIRNEQFF.

This chain links TRBV5-4 with TRBJ1-2; 9 bases map to TRBD1. The CDR3 has 14 residues. The germline gives CDR1 SGHNT, CDR2 YYREEE (reference sequence). The trim removed 4 bases at V and 4 bases at J, leaving 5 bases unmatched. The CDR3 protein is CASSPGQGIYGYTF. The CDR3 DNA reads as TGTGCCAGCAGCCCCGGACAGGGGATCTATGGCTACACCTTC.